The rows below give T cell receptor beta chains drawn from one sample of a study of T cells in localized non-small cell lung cancer. Only in-frame clones appear in the TCRdb table, and some are missing; sequencing was by immunoSEQ multiplex PCR. The sample has about 59,000 clones; around 90% are singletons. The material sequenced was peripheral blood, taken before any cancer treatment. Receptors were obtained from a man between 40 and 75 years old with stage I squamous cell lung carcinoma. Both conserved end residues are trimmed from each CDR3.

v_gene: TRBV5-4
j_gene: TRBJ2-3
len: 12
CDR3aa: ASNLQGYTDTQY

v_gene: TRBV7-8
j_gene: TRBJ1-5
len: 10
CDR3aa: ASSLREQPQH

v_gene: TRBV7-2
j_gene: TRBJ1-1
len: 12
CDR3aa: ASSLDLFLAEAF

v_gene: TRBV4-1
j_gene: TRBJ2-1
len: 12
CDR3aa: ASSQGNSYNEQF

v_gene: TRBV30
j_gene: TRBJ2-7
len: 11
CDR3aa: ACSADRVYEQY

v_gene: TRBV7-3
j_gene: TRBJ1-1
len: 13
CDR3aa: ASSLTAGTNTEAF

v_gene: TRBV19
j_gene: TRBJ1-5
len: 15
CDR3aa: ASSKTGTAPSNQPQH

v_gene: TRBV7-7
j_gene: TRBJ2-5
len: 14
CDR3aa: ASSPPGLAGEETQY

v_gene: TRBV19
j_gene: TRBJ1-5
len: 13
CDR3aa: ASSVGQGGNQPQH

v_gene: TRBV5-4
j_gene: TRBJ2-1
len: 15
CDR3aa: ASSQGTSGSSYNEQF

v_gene: TRBV11-3
j_gene: TRBJ2-2
len: 14
CDR3aa: ASSQLAGENTGELF

v_gene: TRBV30
j_gene: TRBJ2-6
len: 12
CDR3aa: AWTKESGANVLT

v_gene: TRBV7-8
j_gene: TRBJ2-1
len: 13
CDR3aa: ASILGAGGYNEQF

v_gene: TRBV19
j_gene: TRBJ2-7
len: 12
CDR3aa: ASSVGTGGFEQY

v_gene: TRBV6-1
j_gene: TRBJ2-2
len: 13
CDR3aa: ASSQGKVHTGELF

v_gene: TRBV19
j_gene: TRBJ1-1
len: 11
CDR3aa: ASDWEGNTEAF

v_gene: TRBV5-1
j_gene: TRBJ2-1
len: 14
CDR3aa: ASSDPGLAGANEQF

v_gene: TRBV29-1
j_gene: TRBJ2-1
len: 14
CDR3aa: SVEDRGLSSYNEQF

v_gene: TRBV7-2
j_gene: TRBJ2-1
len: 11
CDR3aa: ASSFYRNNEQF

v_gene: TRBV10-3
j_gene: TRBJ2-2
len: 15
CDR3aa: AISESTGLRYTGELF

v_gene: TRBV21-1
j_gene: TRBJ2-5
len: 14
CDR3aa: ASSLLGPSRQETQY

v_gene: TRBV4-1
j_gene: TRBJ2-7
len: 11
CDR3aa: ASSQGLAYEQY

v_gene: TRBV5-1
j_gene: TRBJ2-1
len: 13
CDR3aa: ASSFRRPGGNEQF

v_gene: TRBV30
j_gene: TRBJ1-3
len: 13
CDR3aa: AWSVNLDSGNTIY

v_gene: TRBV14
j_gene: TRBJ1-5
len: 11
CDR3aa: ASSLYSNQPQH

v_gene: TRBV5-4
j_gene: TRBJ2-2
len: 13
CDR3aa: ASSRGTPKAGELF

v_gene: TRBV29-1
j_gene: TRBJ2-1
len: 9
CDR3aa: SVAVGGEQF

v_gene: TRBV21-1
j_gene: TRBJ2-7
len: 13
CDR3aa: ASSNYGQGIIEQY

v_gene: TRBV30
j_gene: TRBJ1-2
len: 13
CDR3aa: AWSVLWTEDYGYT

v_gene: TRBV2
j_gene: TRBJ2-5
len: 9
CDR3aa: ASSGEETQY

v_gene: TRBV30
j_gene: TRBJ1-5
len: 11
CDR3aa: AWSVRQNQPQH

v_gene: TRBV10-3
j_gene: TRBJ2-7
len: 13
CDR3aa: AISDPGTFRHEQY